This T cell receptor (beta chain) was recorded in a study of technical replicates of blood from a few donors. The V and J ends lost 6 bases and 0 bases respectively, with 15 bases between them. Germline values: CDR1 MNHNS, CDR2 SASEGT. This CDR3 region has 15 residues. Measured with immunoSEQ multiplex PCR; TCRdb has only the in-frame clones, and not every one. The table has approximately 70,000 clones, just under 97% seen once; the top ten hold approximately 0.24%. This clonotype was sampled from a human donor in good health. The sequenced sample was T cells isolated from PBMCs. This rearrangement joins TRBV6-1 to TRBJ2-7, with D possibly matching TRBD1 (5 bases). Here the CDR3 reads CASRPDRHLSYEQYF. In DNA, the CDR3 is TGTGCCAGCAGGCCAGACAGACATCTCTCCTACGAGCAGTACTTC.